This T cell receptor (beta chain) was sequenced in a study of T cell responses to AZD1222 COVID-19 vaccine (dated by TCRdb to the early 2020s). Describing the broader study: TCR sequencing covered roughly 230 trial participants: some 210 given two doses of AZD1222 and 26 given two doses of MenACWY control vaccine. Enrollment into the trials was organized by age into subgroups of 18-55, 56-69 and 70-plus years, and those subgroups contained approximately 150, 30 and 60 TCR-sequenced participants, respectively.

The CDR3 regions of human TCRbeta chains were analyzed by immunosequencing. The authors processed their data as follows. Repertoire TCRs were matched against a reference library of SARS-CoV-2-specific TCRs generated with the MIRA antigen-specificity platform. Breadth was defined as the fraction of unique TCRs that were SARS-CoV-2-associated, and depth was defined as the fraction of total T cells that were SARS-CoV-2-associated. Using the MIRA data, every spike-specific TCR was mapped to the spike region that the TCR reacted to and assigned to either a CD4 or a CD8 class. Log10-transformed breadth and depth values were compared by one-way ANOVA with Sidak's multiple comparisons tests. This is the immuneACCESS table as TCRdb keeps it, with only in-frame sequences that have V and J called. A part of the clones is gone; compared with another copy, unresolved V genes explain less than half, and the rest is unexplained. The V and J calls and clone size come from that table; D and trimming were worked out from the DNA. The sample includes about 130,000 clones, with 85% observed a single time. 4.4% of the sample belongs to the ten largest clones.

Relative to germline, V is 2 bases shorter and J is 4 bases shorter, with 17 bases between their ends. For CDR1 and CDR2, the germline V gene lists MNHEY and SVGAGI. From the cysteine through the phenylalanine, the CDR3 covers 16 amino acids. The retained sequence is limited to the CDR3, 48 bases, with the frame set at the first base. This specimen's time point label, interpreted: about 28 days (+/-7) after the second vaccine dose. Because spike-specific TCR depth and breadth did not differ between the two schedules, AZD1222 recipients who got a second dose at roughly 4 weeks were pooled with those who got a second dose at roughly 12 weeks. Vaccinee samples were obtained from the UK trials COV001 and COV002, which included a single-blind randomized controlled phase 2/3 trial of AZD1222 (ChAdOx1 nCoV-19) in healthy adults. Trial participant PBMC samples were collected at day 0 and day 28 after the second dose for TCRbeta chain sequencing.

General findings and caveats noted by the study authors: Nearly half of unique spike-specific TCRs reportedly recognized epitopes outside regions mutated in the B.1.351 and B.1.1.7 variants. A significant rise in spike-specific TCR breadth and depth was observed after two AZD1222 doses relative to day 0 and relative to MenACWY recipients. Conclusions about previously exposed vaccinees were limited because only six AZD1222 recipients were SARS-CoV-2 seropositive at baseline. Because no samples from the day 14 peak response were available, repertoires could be characterized only after the peak T cell response. Participants were mostly white British and included more females than males, and it was suggested by the authors that clonal diversity may have been underestimated. In the small 56-69-year group, the increase in depth fell short of significance, most likely because of low power. Vaccine-associated CD4 TCRs spanned the whole spike protein, with dominant responses in regions 160-218 and 743-854.

On this clone: The antigen it binds to is not known. No much larger clone is present one base from it, and per-base qualities are unavailable.

Here the sequenced sample was peripheral blood, taken 28 days after the second AZD1222 dose. This TCR was recovered from an adult who received the AZD1222 COVID-19 vaccine. The V gene is TRBV6-5 and the J gene is TRBJ1-1; TRBD1 might be the D gene, on 5 matching bases. The CDR3 loop reads CASSYGWGDLGTEAFF. At the DNA level, the sequence is TGTGCCAGCAGTTACGGGTGGGGGGATCTGGGCACTGAAGCTTTCTTT.